Listed below are T cell receptor beta chains from one sample, sequenced in a study of shared clonotypes between healthy human individuals. Generated by immunoSEQ multiplex PCR, the TCRdb table keeps only in-frame clones and is missing some. The sample includes millions of clones, about 92% of them seen just once. Source material: naive CD4+ T cells sorted from blood. These receptors were obtained from a man aged 18 to 29 in good health. CDR3s include the opening cysteine and the closing phenylalanine or tryptophan. D genes are given only for firm matches. A clone size is listed for some rows: how often the clone was seen (once, few, many), or a class if it is expanded.

v_gene: TRBV5-1; abundance: NA; j_gene: TRBJ2-6; d_gene: NA; CDR3nt: TGCGCCAGCAGCTTCCCGGCCCAAACAGGTTCCGTATCTGGGGCCAACGTCCTGACTTTC; CDR3aa: CASSFPAQTGSVSGANVLTF
v_gene: TRBV30; abundance: NA; j_gene: TRBJ2-4; d_gene: NA; CDR3nt: TGTGCCTGGAGTAAGGGGGCCAAAAACATTCAGTACTTC; CDR3aa: CAWSKGAKNIQYF
v_gene: TRBV7-8; abundance: NA; j_gene: TRBJ2-1; d_gene: TRBD2; CDR3nt: TGTGCCAGCAGCTTAGGCGGGACTAGCGTCATCTCCTACAATGAGCAGTTCTTC; CDR3aa: CASSLGGTSVISYNEQFF
v_gene: TRBV5-1; abundance: NA; j_gene: TRBJ2-3; d_gene: TRBD2; CDR3nt: TGCGCCAGCAGCTGGGACTACCTCACAGATACGCAGTATTTT; CDR3aa: CASSWDYLTDTQYF
v_gene: TRBV18; abundance: once; j_gene: TRBJ2-1; d_gene: NA; CDR3nt: TGTGCCAGCTCCTATCGGGGATCCTACAATGAGCAGTTCTTC; CDR3aa: CASSYRGSYNEQFF
v_gene: TRBV2; abundance: NA; j_gene: TRBJ2-7; d_gene: NA; CDR3nt: TGTGCCAGCAGTGACGGGTTTGTCGGCGAGCAGTACTTC; CDR3aa: CASSDGFVGEQYF
v_gene: TRBV7-9; abundance: NA; j_gene: TRBJ1-2; d_gene: NA; CDR3nt: TGTGCCAGCAGCTTAGTCTCAGGGCCCTCATCTTCCTATGGCTACACCTTC; CDR3aa: CASSLVSGPSSSYGYTF
v_gene: TRBV6-5; abundance: NA; j_gene: TRBJ2-5; d_gene: TRBD1; CDR3nt: TGTGCCAGCAGCCTCGGACAGGGTGTGGAGACCCAGTACTTC; CDR3aa: CASSLGQGVETQYF
v_gene: TRBV19; abundance: NA; j_gene: TRBJ2-6; d_gene: NA; CDR3nt: TGTGCCAGTATCCCCGGGGGACGAGGAAACTCTGGGGCCAACGTCCTGACTTTC; CDR3aa: CASIPGGRGNSGANVLTF
v_gene: TRBV6-5; abundance: NA; j_gene: TRBJ2-1; d_gene: NA; CDR3nt: TGTGCCAGCAGGAACCGGGCTAGACTCAATGAGCAGTTCTTC; CDR3aa: CASRNRARLNEQFF
v_gene: TRBV5-4; abundance: NA; j_gene: TRBJ1-2; d_gene: NA; CDR3nt: TGTGCCAGCAGCTTGGGAGTTCCCAGGGGACCTTATGGCTACACCTTC; CDR3aa: CASSLGVPRGPYGYTF
v_gene: TRBV10-3; abundance: NA; j_gene: TRBJ2-7; d_gene: TRBD2; CDR3nt: TGTGCCATGGGGCCCGGGGGGGAGCAGTACTTC; CDR3aa: CAMGPGGEQYF
v_gene: TRBV6-5; abundance: NA; j_gene: TRBJ1-1; d_gene: NA; CDR3nt: TGTGCCAGCAGTTACAGGCAGGGAACGGTTTACACTGAAGCTTTCTTT; CDR3aa: CASSYRQGTVYTEAFF
v_gene: TRBV7-9; abundance: NA; j_gene: TRBJ1-1; d_gene: NA; CDR3nt: TGTGCCAGCAGCTTGGGGCAGATCAACACTGAAGCTTTCTTT; CDR3aa: CASSLGQINTEAFF
v_gene: TRBV27; abundance: NA; j_gene: TRBJ1-4; d_gene: NA; CDR3nt: TGTGCCAGCAGTTTAGGAGGTTCCGGAGAAAAACTGTTTTTT; CDR3aa: CASSLGGSGEKLFF
v_gene: TRBV7-9; abundance: NA; j_gene: TRBJ2-1; d_gene: TRBD2; CDR3nt: TGTGCCAGCACCATACTAGCGGGAGTGCAAGGCTCCTACAATGAGCAGTTCTTC; CDR3aa: CASTILAGVQGSYNEQFF